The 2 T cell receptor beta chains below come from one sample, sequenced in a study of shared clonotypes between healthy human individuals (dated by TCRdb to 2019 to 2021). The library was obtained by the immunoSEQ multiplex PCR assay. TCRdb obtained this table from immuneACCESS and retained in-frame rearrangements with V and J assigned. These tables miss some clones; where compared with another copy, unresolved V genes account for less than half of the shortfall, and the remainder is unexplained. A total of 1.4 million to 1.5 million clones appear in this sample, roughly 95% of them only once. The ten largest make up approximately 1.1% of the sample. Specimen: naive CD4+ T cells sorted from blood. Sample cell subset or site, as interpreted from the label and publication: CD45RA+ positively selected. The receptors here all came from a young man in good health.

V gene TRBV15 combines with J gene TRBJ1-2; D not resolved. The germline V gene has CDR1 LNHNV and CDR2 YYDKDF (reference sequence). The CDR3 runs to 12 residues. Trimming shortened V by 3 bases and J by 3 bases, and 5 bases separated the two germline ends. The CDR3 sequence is CATSSIDYGYTF. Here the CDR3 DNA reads TGTGCCACCAGCAGCATCGACTATGGCTACACCTTC.

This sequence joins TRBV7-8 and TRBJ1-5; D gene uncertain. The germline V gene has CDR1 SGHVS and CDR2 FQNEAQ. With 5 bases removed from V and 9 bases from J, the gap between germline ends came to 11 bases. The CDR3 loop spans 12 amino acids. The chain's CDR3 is CASSGSGRPQHF. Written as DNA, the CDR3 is TGTGCCAGCAGCGGTAGTGGGCGGCCCCAGCATTTT.